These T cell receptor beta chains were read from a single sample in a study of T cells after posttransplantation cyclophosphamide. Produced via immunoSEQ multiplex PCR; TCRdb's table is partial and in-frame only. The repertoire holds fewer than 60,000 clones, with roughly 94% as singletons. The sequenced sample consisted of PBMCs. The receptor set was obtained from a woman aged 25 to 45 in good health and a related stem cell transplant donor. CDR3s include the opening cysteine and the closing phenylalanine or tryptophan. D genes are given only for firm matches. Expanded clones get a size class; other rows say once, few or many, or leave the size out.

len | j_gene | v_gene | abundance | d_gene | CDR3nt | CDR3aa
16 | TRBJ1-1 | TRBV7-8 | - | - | TGTGCCAGCAGCCCAACGGGCGGGGCCAGAGTCACTGAAGCTTTCTTT | CASSPTGGARVTEAFF
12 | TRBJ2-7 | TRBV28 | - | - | TGTGCCAGCAGTCCCCTAGGTCGCGAGCAGTACTTC | CASSPLGREQYF
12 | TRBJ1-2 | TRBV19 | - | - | TGTGCCAGTAGTATAGGGGGCCATGGCTACACCTTC | CASSIGGHGYTF
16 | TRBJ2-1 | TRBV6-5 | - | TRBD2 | TGTGCCAGCAGTTACCTTCGTAGCGGGGGCCGCAATGAGCAGTTCTTC | CASSYLRSGGRNEQFF
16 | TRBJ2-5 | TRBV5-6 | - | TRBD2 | TGTGCCAGCAGCTGGGGAGCGGGGGGGTACCAAGAGACCCAGTACTTC | CASSWGAGGYQETQYF
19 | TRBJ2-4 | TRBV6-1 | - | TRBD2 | TGTGCCAGCAGTGATGTTGGCGGGGGGGCAAAAAAAGCCAAAAACATTCAGTACTTC | CASSDVGGGAKKAKNIQYF
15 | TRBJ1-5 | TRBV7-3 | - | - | TGTGCCAGCAGCTTAAGCGGACAGCCAAATCAGCCCCAGCATTTT | CASSLSGQPNQPQHF
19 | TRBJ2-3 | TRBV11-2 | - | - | TGTGCCAGCAGCGTTAGAGGGCCCTGGGCAGGAAGGGTCGCAGATACGCAGTATTTT | CASSVRGPWAGRVADTQYF
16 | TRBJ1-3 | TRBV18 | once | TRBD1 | TGTGCCAGCTCCTCAGGGGGAGCACACTCTGGAAACACCATATATTTT | CASSSGGAHSGNTIYF
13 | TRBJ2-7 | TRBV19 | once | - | TGTGCCAGTAGTCGGCCAGGGGCCTACGAGCAGTACTTC | CASSRPGAYEQYF